The sequence of this TCR beta chain was determined in a study of shared clonotypes between healthy human individuals. Study findings and constraints: Clonotypes which were not shared had lower generation probabilities than clonotypes that all four donors shared.

How the authors handled the data: Junction-only sequences without quality scores came from ImmunoSEQ, so filtering differed. Produced via immunoSEQ multiplex PCR; TCRdb's table is partial and in-frame only. V, J and clone size were drawn from that table, and D and trimming were deduced from the DNA. This sample has around 2,000,000 clones, with just under 95% found just once. About this clone: The antigen is undetermined.

Germline V gene data show CDR1 as SGHRS and CDR2 as YFSETQ. The V end was cut by 0 bases, the J end by 4 bases, with 8 bases between. The CDR3 is 14 amino acids. Terminally differentiated effector memory CD45RA+ cells were excluded by CCR7 positive selection of CD45RO-negative cells. This chain joins TRBV5-1 and TRBJ2-1, with D uncertain. This TCR came from a man between 18 and 35 years old in good health. Input material: naive CD8+ T cells sorted from blood. The CDR3 is CASSLDGIYNEQFF. DNA of the CDR3: TGCGCCAGCAGCTTGGACGGTATATACAATGAGCAGTTCTTC.